The entry below gives a single TCR beta chain sequence along with its context. What this receptor recognizes is not known. Base qualities are not at hand, and no much larger clone is one base apart. Each donor gave one peripheral blood draw, approximately 110 mL on average, collected into heparinised tubes. Naive, central memory, regulatory and stem cell-like memory CD4+ T cells were sorted on a BD FACSAria II using a panel including CD45RO, CCR7, CD25, CD127, CD95 and CD27. All sorted populations exceeded 95% purity. PBMCs were isolated right away by Lymphoprep density gradient centrifugation and were stained directly, without culture. Samples were stained and sorted in pairs, with one healthy donor and one patient per experiment, so that batch effects were minimized. These data come from a study of beta chain features in type 1 diabetes (dated by TCRdb to 2016 to 2019). Broadly, across the study: No differences in mean age, gender distribution, total cell number or subset yield were found between patients and healthy donors. Across all samples, roughly 110,000,000 sorted cells were examined, and cell number per subset correlated strongly with RNA yield. The study compared TCRB repertoires of sorted circulating CD4+ T cell subsets between recently diagnosed type 1 diabetes patients and matched healthy donors. Regulatory and stem cell-like memory subsets were isolated from only 8 patients and roughly eight healthy donors, whereas naive and central memory subsets came from all 30 or so donors.

Study-wide conclusions, independent of this receptor: At VDJ recombination sites, patients with type 1 diabetes made fewer insertions and deleted more nucleotides, a pattern implying thymic rearrangement abnormalities. Type 1 diabetes patients showed a moderate but significant shortening of TCRB CDR3 length in all four CD4+ subsets. Because small numbers of individuals were included in the HLA sub-analyses, any influence of HLA type on TCRB rearrangement was left unresolved. Because cDNA was sequenced instead of genomic DNA, highly expressing activated cells could be over-represented, though the groups showed no difference in activation or CD3 levels. Shorter templates might have been favored by PCR, but patient and control samples were amplified and corrected together, so both groups would have been affected equally by any skew. The naive, central memory and regulatory TCRB repertoires appeared to resemble one another more closely among patients than among healthy donors.

The entire amount of isolated RNA was reverse transcribed using the High Capacity cDNA Reverse Transcription Kit, so the sequenced TCRB transcripts were expressed ones. Naive, central memory and regulatory T cell samples underwent deep immunoSEQ sequencing, averaging around 4 million total reads per sample. Sorted cells were lysed in RLT buffer, and RNA was extracted using DNase-treated RNeasy Micro or Mini kits according to cell number. Each cell subset was processed separately to prevent cross-contamination, with patient and healthy donor samples processed together. TCRB sequences were amplified from cDNA with the immunoSEQ multiplex PCR, producing 87-bp fragments spanning the CDR3 region. The amplicons were sequenced using the Illumina HiSeq platform. Per the original workflow: PCR bias was computationally corrected using synthetic template baselines, reads within Hamming distance 2 were collapsed, and singletons that could not be merged were discarded. By aligning reads against IMGT, V, D and J genes, CDR3 length, and insertions or deletions at six rearrangement sites were assigned. Clonotype counts were normalized to sorted cell number within each subset before computing true diversity and Gini coefficients with the tcR R package. The overlap coefficient, calculated on TCRB nucleotide sequences, was used to measure repertoire sharing. As a proxy for the pre-selection repertoire, out-of-frame TCRB sequences from naive cells were analyzed. TCRdb limited this immuneACCESS table to in-frame rearrangements with V and J called. A share of clones is missing; checked studies link under half to unresolved V genes, and the rest is unexplained. V and J calls and clone size are given by that table; D and trimming were obtained from the DNA. This sample lists hundreds of thousands of clones; around an eighth were detected once. Together, the top ten hold 0.035% to 0.045% of the sample.

For CDR1 and CDR2, the germline V gene (reference sequence) lists SEHNR and FQNEAQ. The CDR3 starts with the cysteine, ends with the phenylalanine, and has 16 residues. Only the CDR3 DNA is retained, 48 bases long and in frame from the first base. Relative to germline, V is 5 bases shorter and J is 4 bases shorter, with 18 bases between their ends. The rearranged segments are TRBV7-9 and TRBJ2-1, with the D assignment possibly TRBD1 or TRBD2, given 6 matching bases for each. Sequenced input: naive CD4+ T cells from blood. This specimen's cell subset or site label, interpreted: true naive CD4+ T cells. This receptor was obtained from a man between 18 and 29 years old with type 1 diabetes. Read as DNA, the sequence is TGTGCCAGCAGCAACCCGAGGGGGGCGATGTACAATGAGCAGTTCTTC. It specifies CASSNPRGAMYNEQFF.